A single sample gave rise to the 2 T cell receptor beta chains below, sequenced in a study of a mutant IDH1 vaccine in newly diagnosed glioma. What these receptors recognize is not known. Time point here: week 5, during vaccination. The content of each vaccine dose was 300 ug of mutant IDH1 20-mer peptide, and topical imiquimod accompanied it. TCRdb's table, derived via immunoSEQ multiplex PCR, lists solely in-frame clones and lacks some. Among tens of thousands of clones, less than 85% were seen once, and the ten largest hold approximately 3%. The sequenced sample was PBMCs, obtained from a glioma patient whose treatment included an IDH1 peptide vaccine. These TCRs come from a woman younger than 30 with glioma. Some clones in this sample may be carry-over from other donors' samples.

This chain joins TRBV9 and TRBJ2-1; TRBD2 agrees at 10 bases. The CDR3 has 18 amino acids. The V segment lost 3 bases and the J segment 6 bases; nucleotides outside the gene matches: 15. CDR1 and CDR2 (germline): SGDLS, YYNGEE. CDR3 coding DNA: TGTGCCAGCAGCGCCTCCAGGGGGGAGCGGGGGGGTTCCAATGAGCAGTTCTTC. Protein: CASSASRGERGGSNEQFF.

The V and J genes are TRBV11-2 and TRBJ2-2, with 7 bases matching TRBD2. V lost 3 bases, J lost 6 bases, and 16 bases stayed unmatched. Germline V gene lookup returns CDR1 SGHAT and CDR2 FQNNGV. The CDR3 loop spans 18 amino acids. The CDR3 is CASSLPGLRGGVSGELFF. The CDR3 DNA reads TGTGCCAGCAGCTTGCCGGGCTTGAGGGGAGGGGTGTCCGGGGAGCTGTTTTTT.